These 10 T cell receptor beta chains originate from one sample sequenced in a study of T cell responses to AZD1222 COVID-19 vaccine. Generated by immunoSEQ multiplex PCR, the TCRdb table keeps only in-frame clones and is missing some. The repertoire holds 79,000 or so clones, with roughly 80% as singletons. The source was peripheral blood, collected 28 days after the second dose of the MenACWY control vaccine. Receptor source: an adult who received the MenACWY meningococcal vaccine as a control.

This clone was seen once. The chain is built from TRBV2 and TRBJ1-1, with a weak D call TRBD1 (5 bases). V lost 5 bases, J lost 1 base, and 14 bases lay in between. This CDR3 has 15 amino acids. Germline-derived CDR1 and CDR2 are SNHLY and FYNNEI. The CDR3 spells CASSPAGTGNTEAFF. Here the CDR3 DNA reads TGTGCCAGCAGTCCGGCCGGGACCGGGAACACTGAAGCTTTCTTT.

This CDR3 reads CASRLEPGERSGNTIYF. In DNA form, the CDR3 reads TGTGCCAGCAGGCTGGAGCCAGGGGAACGCTCTGGAAACACCATATATTTT. This sequence joins TRBV11-3 and TRBJ1-3; tentatively, D is TRBD1 (6 bases). Trimming shortened V by 6 bases and J by 0 bases, and 18 bases separated the two germline ends. Per germline, CDR1 SGHNT and CDR2 YENEEA. The CDR3 runs to 17 residues.

The chain couples TRBV24-1 to TRBJ2-1, with D uncertain. There are 11 residues in the CDR3. The V gene's germline CDR1 is KGHDR and CDR2 SFDVKD. Trimming left V 12 bases short and J 4 bases short, with 9 bases between. CDR3 loop: CASRIYNEQFF. The CDR3 region has the DNA TGTGCCTCCCGAATTTACAATGAGCAGTTCTTC.

The genes are TRBV2 and TRBJ1-6, with a tentative D call TRBD1 (6 bases). Between the trimmed V and J ends, which lost 5 bases and 9 bases, there was a span of 11 bases. CDR3 length equals 13 residues. CDR1 SNHLY and CDR2 FYNNEI come from the germline V gene. CDR3 bases: TGTGCCAGCAGTACCCGGACAGCTTCACCCCTCCACTTT. As protein: CASSTRTASPLHF.

The J gene is TRBJ2-7, the V gene TRBV10-3; 9 bases align to TRBD2. The junction had 2 bases not matched to a gene; V was cut back by 3 bases and J by 5 bases. Germline V gene sequence: CDR1 ENHRY, CDR2 SYGVKD. The CDR3 extends over 13 amino acids. Here the CDR3 reads CAISDSSGDEQYF. CDR3 DNA: TGTGCCATCAGTGATTCTAGCGGGGACGAGCAGTACTTC.

This rearrangement joins TRBV3-1 (or the pseudogene TRBV3-2) to TRBJ2-1, with a possible D match to TRBD2 (5 bases). Germline V gene sequence: CDR1 LGHDT, CDR2 YNNKEL (reference sequence). With 4 bases removed from V and 0 bases from J, the gap between germline ends came to 16 bases. CDR3 length equals 17 residues. The chain's CDR3 is CASSPTYSGNSYNEQFF. CDR3 coding DNA: TGTGCCAGCAGCCCGACCTACAGCGGCAACTCCTACAATGAGCAGTTCTTC.

V gene TRBV2 combines with J gene TRBJ1-1; unclear D gene. CDR3 length: 13 residues. V was shortened by 4 bases and J by 0 bases, with 6 bases between the two germline ends. CDR1 is SNHLY, CDR2 FYNNEI, per germline. The CDR3 DNA sequence: TGTGCCAGCAGTGCCCCGTTGAACACTGAAGCTTTCTTT. It codes for CASSAPLNTEAFF.

In this sample, this clone turned up a few times. The chain is built from TRBV2 and TRBJ1-6; no clear D. The V gene's germline CDR1 is SNHLY and CDR2 FYNNEI. The V and J ends lost 7 bases and 3 bases respectively, with 10 bases between them. This CDR3 contains 14 residues. Here the CDR3 reads CASKPSLYNSPLHF. CDR3 nucleotides: TGTGCCAGCAAACCCAGCCTCTATAATTCACCCCTCCACTTT.

This rearrangement joins TRBV7-9 to TRBJ2-1; the D call may be TRBD1 or TRBD2 (5 bases each). Germline CDR1 and CDR2: SEHNR and FQNEAQ (reference sequence). The V end was cut by 4 bases, the J end by 10 bases, with 17 bases between. This CDR3 is built from 14 residues. The CDR3 sequence: CASSSDGQGGEQFF. As DNA, the CDR3 is TGTGCCAGCAGCTCCGACGGCCAGGGCGGGGAGCAGTTCTTC.

V gene TRBV6-1 combines with J gene TRBJ2-7, with D possibly TRBD2 on 5 matching bases. The CDR3 is 16 amino acids. V was trimmed by 1 base and J by 1 base, leaving 14 bases between them. Germline CDR1 MNHNS, CDR2 SASEGT. The CDR3 sequence: CASSEVRRRISYEQYF. CDR3 nucleotides: TGTGCCAGCAGTGAAGTCCGGAGGAGGATTTCCTACGAGCAGTACTTC.